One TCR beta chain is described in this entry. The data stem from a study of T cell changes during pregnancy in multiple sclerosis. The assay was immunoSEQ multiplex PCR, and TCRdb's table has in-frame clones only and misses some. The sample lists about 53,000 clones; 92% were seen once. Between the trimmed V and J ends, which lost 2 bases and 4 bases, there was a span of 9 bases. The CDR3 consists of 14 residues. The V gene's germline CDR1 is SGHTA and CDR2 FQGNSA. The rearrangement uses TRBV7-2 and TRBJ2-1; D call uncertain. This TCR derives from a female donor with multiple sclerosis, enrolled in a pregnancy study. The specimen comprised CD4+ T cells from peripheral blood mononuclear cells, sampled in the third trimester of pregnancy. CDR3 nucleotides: TGTGCCAGCAGCTTAAGGAGTGAATACAATGAGCAGTTCTTC. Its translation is CASSLRSEYNEQFF.